The text below deals with one T cell receptor (beta chain). The antigen is not known. At one of its ends the junction is not consistent with the germline gene, which may arise from a read error. Uncontrolled infection, other autoimmune disease, pregnancy or lactation led to exclusion. Diagnosing involved the use of clinical symptoms, serum thyroxine and TRAb, thyroid ultrasound and orbital computed tomography. These data are taken from a study of T cells in Graves' hyperthyroidism and ophthalmopathy. Amplification targeted TCR beta CDR3 regions from RNA transcripts. During a first-round RT-PCR of the TCR CDR3, the HTBI primer set was used. TCRdb reanalysed the multiplex PCR reads using MiXCR and keeps one entry per CDR3 protein. Among hundreds of thousands of distinct CDR3 sequences listed, roughly 46% were seen once. Germline assignment: CDR1 MNHEY and CDR2 SVGAGI. The CDR3 is 13 amino acids. Study findings and constraints: Ophthalmopathy prediction by the model preceded onset by a median approximately 6.9 months. Most clonotypes expanded in thyroid above 0.001 were likewise present in blood.

The V gene is TRBV6-5, the J gene TRBJ1-1; D not certain. The receptor comes from an adult man with Graves' disease, either hyperthyroidism or ophthalmopathy (not recorded which). Sequencing used peripheral blood or thyroid tissue (not recorded which). CDR3 in amino acids: CAISYLGFTEAFF. The CDR3 DNA reads as TGTGCCATCAGTTACTTGGGATTTACTGAAGCTTTCTTT.